A single sample is the source of the 2 T cell receptor beta chains below, sequenced in a study of blood T cell repertoires in COVID-19. Sequenced by immunoSEQ multiplex PCR; TCRdb stores in-frame clones only, minus some. The sample contains roughly 330,000 clones, around 87% of which appear only once. The sequencing sample was made of peripheral blood. These receptor sequences come from a woman aged 45-60 years with active or convalescent COVID-19.

The chain's CDR3 is CASSHASGSSYEQYF. CDR3 DNA sequence: TGTGCCAGCAGCCACGCTAGCGGTAGCTCCTACGAGCAGTACTTC. The rearrangement links TRBV4-2 to TRBJ2-7, with TRBD2 identical over 7 bases. This CDR3 region has 15 residues. The junction had 5 bases not matched to a gene; V was cut back by 3 bases and J by 0 bases. CDR1 is LGHNA and CDR2 is YNFKEQ in the germline V gene.

The gene calls are TRBV10-3 and TRBJ1-2, with D tentatively TRBD1 (5 bases). CDR1 is ENHRY and CDR2 is SYGVKD in the germline V gene. Between the trimmed V and J ends, which lost 10 bases and 4 bases, there was a span of 16 bases. The length of the CDR3 is 13 residues. CDR3 region: CATKPWGVYGYTF. CDR3 nucleotide sequence: TGTGCCACCAAGCCTTGGGGGGTCTATGGCTACACCTTC.